The clone carrying this TCR beta chain has a single count. The source of the sample is a study of control samples from healthy donors and cancer patients. Sequencing used immunoSEQ multiplex PCR; TCRdb keeps in-frame clones, though not all of them. The data show tens of thousands of clones, over 85% seen once. Germline CDR1 and CDR2: SGHKS and YYEKEE (reference sequence). The CDR3 loop spans 12 amino acids. V lost 2 bases and J lost 5, with 7 bases in between. The source of this sequence is a woman aged 40 to 50 with lung cancer. This chain connects TRBV5-5 to TRBJ1-1, with D unclear. The sequenced material came from PBMCs. The CDR3 nucleotides are TGTGCCAGCAGCTTACCTTTGACTGAAGCTTTCTTT. Encoded protein: CASSLPLTEAFF.